This TCR beta chain is from a study of lymphopenia after photon versus proton radiotherapy (dated by TCRdb to between 2019 and 2020). Study-wide context: The immunological effects of photon versus proton radiation therapy were compared in patients with gastrointestinal tumors who developed high-grade lymphopenia. The cohort comprised roughly 20 patients with gastrointestinal tumors who received either photon or proton therapy and then developed lymphopenia. The study aimed to characterize how the two radiation modalities differ in their impact on the immune system. The paper as a whole reports these results and caveats: The survival association was examined only in patients who died, and the authors described better survival with proton therapy as a possibility, not as a demonstrated result. Across the cohort, among patients who died, a greater drop in TCR diversity after the nadir was inversely correlated with overall survival time. During treatment, patients who received proton therapy stayed relatively stable, whereas patients who received photon therapy lost naive T cells and TCR diversity and gained effector/memory populations. Once the lymphocyte count had reached its nadir, the repertoires of photon-treated patients showed oligoclonal expansion, particularly of CD8+ Temra cells, and this expansion drove the decline in diversity.

Comments on this clone: What antigen it recognizes has not been identified. No much larger clone is present one base from it, and per-base qualities are unavailable. The sample carries other DNA sequences with the same CDR3.

CDR1 SNHLY and CDR2 FYNNEI were looked up in the germline V gene. The cysteine opens and the phenylalanine closes a CDR3 of 15 amino acids. Left in the record is the CDR3 DNA by itself, 45 bases read in frame from the first base. The trim is 3 bases for V and 7 bases for J, with a gap of 13 bases between the germline ends. Libraries were made using the immunoSEQ multiplex PCR assay. T cell repertoires were profiled by deep sequencing of rearranged TCR beta loci, alongside multiparametric flow cytometry. Sourced from immuneACCESS, this table was stored by TCRdb with only in-frame sequences that have V and J called. A share of the clones is absent; for the studies checked, an unresolved V gene accounts for under half, and the remainder has no known explanation. The sample table lists 50,000 to 70,000 clones, 87% of them with a count of one. The top ten constitute roughly 13% of the sample.

The sample was peripheral blood, taken from a patient treated with proton-based radiotherapy. This clonotype was obtained from an elderly man with esophageal cancer. The chain links TRBV2 with TRBJ1-6; the D gene is not confidently resolved. This receptor carries the CDR3 CASSEMALPNSPLHF. The sequence in DNA is TGTGCCAGCAGTGAGATGGCATTACCAAATTCACCCCTCCACTTT.